Sequencing of this T cell receptor (beta chain) was carried out in a study of blood T cell repertoires in COVID-19. At the level of the study: Both acute and convalescent COVID-19 samples were obtained from the United States, Italy and Spain. PBMCs, B-cell-depleted T cells, or T cells provided the cDNA or gDNA that made up the material.

This clone was counted once. How the authors handled the data: Amplification with reference gene primers provided the estimates of nucleated cell counts. Sequencing used immunoSEQ multiplex PCR; TCRdb keeps in-frame clones, though not all of them. V, J and clone size are those of that table, while D and trimming were read from the DNA. The profile shows a few hundred thousand clones, 70% to 90% of them singletons. V lost 4 bases to trimming and J lost 4 bases; unmatched junction nucleotides: 3. This CDR3 spans 13 amino acids. Germline assignment: CDR1 LGHDT and CDR2 YNNKEL (reference sequence). This TCR was sampled from a woman aged 25 to 45 who had recovered from COVID-19. This chain joins TRBV3-1 (or the pseudogene TRBV3-2) and TRBJ1-2; 7 bases match TRBD1. Source material: peripheral blood. The DNA for the CDR3 is TGTGCCAGCAGCCGACAGGGCGGCTATGGCTACACCTTC. This codes for CASSRQGGYGYTF.